This T cell receptor beta chain was documented in a study of blood T cell repertoires in COVID-19. V was cut by 11 bases and J by 0 bases, with 17 bases left in between. CDR1 and CDR2 (germline): MNHEY, SVGAGI. The CDR3 is made up of 15 amino acids. Sequencing used immunoSEQ multiplex PCR; TCRdb keeps in-frame clones, though not all of them. The sample lists more than 300,000 clones, just under 90% seen once, with roughly a tenth in the top ten. The sequencing sample was made of PBMCs or T cells enriched from blood (not recorded which). This clonotype originated in a woman aged 25 to 39 who had recovered from COVID-19. The rearrangement links TRBV6-5 to TRBJ1-5, with D possibly TRBD1 on 5 matching bases. CDR3 sequence reads: CAASGTGYSNQPQHF. As DNA, the CDR3 is TGTGCCGCCTCGGGCACAGGCTATAGCAATCAGCCCCAGCATTTT.